These 13 T cell receptor beta chains originate from one sample sequenced in a study of T cell repertoires in cytomegalovirus infection. TCRdb itself ran the reads through MiXCR, one entry per CDR3 protein. The table includes around 130,000 distinct CDR3 sequences, roughly 9% detected once. The sequenced sample consisted of PBMCs. These receptors were collected from a human donor in good health (CMV status not recorded). Some clones in this sample may be carry-over from other donors' samples.

CDR3 coding DNA: TGTGCCAGTAGGAGGTCGGCAGTGGAAAACGAGCAGTACTTC. It specifies CASRRSAVENEQYF. The chain joins TRBV19 to TRBJ2-7; no firm D call. Germline V gives CDR1 LNHDA, CDR2 SQIVND (reference sequence). This CDR3 has 14 residues. V was clipped by 6 bases and J by 5 bases, with 17 bases between them.

This clonotype was recorded many times. The chain is built from TRBV14 and TRBJ1-3; D gene ambiguous. The CDR3 runs to 16 residues. Germline CDR1 and CDR2: SGHDN and FVKESK. With 1 base removed from V and 0 bases from J, the gap between germline ends came to 10 bases. CDR3 amino acids: CASSQARVHSGNTIYF. CDR3 nucleotides: TGTGCCAGCAGCCAAGCAAGAGTACACTCTGGAAACACCATATATTTT.

This clonotype came up many times. The rearrangement joins TRBV5-1 to TRBJ2-1, with a weak D call TRBD1 (6 bases). The germline V and J ends were trimmed by 1 base and 5 bases, with 19 bases remaining between them. Germline-derived CDR1 and CDR2 are SGHRS and YFSETQ. The CDR3 spans 17 residues. CDR3 bases: TGCGCCAGCAGCTTGATTCCCCCGGGACAACATAACAATGAGCAGTTCTTC. Translating gives CASSLIPPGQHNNEQFF.

The gene calls are TRBV18 and TRBJ1-1, with D hard to call. In germline, CDR1 is KGHSH, CDR2 LQKENI. The V end lost 3 bases, the J end lost 2 bases, and 10 bases lay between the germline ends. This CDR3 has 14 amino acids. CDR3 sequence (DNA): TGTGCCAGCTCACCGATCTCGGGAAACACTGAAGCTTTCTTT. Translating gives CASSPISGNTEAFF. The whole variable domain, remainder taken from reference TRBV18 and TRBJ1-1, is NAGVMQNPRHLVRRRGQEARLRCSPMKGHSHVYWYRQLPEEGLKFMVYLQKENIIDESGMPKERFSAEFPKEGPSILRIQQVVRGDSAAYFCASSPISGNTEAFFGQGTRLTVV.

The chain carries TRBV9 and TRBJ2-7; a weak D match, TRBD1 (5 bases). The CDR3 length is 15 residues. V was clipped by 7 bases and J by 0 bases, with 17 bases between them. Germline V lookup: CDR1 SGDLS, CDR2 YYNGEE. In nucleotides, the CDR3 is TGTGCCAGCCACTGGGCAGGGTTAACCTCCTACGAGCAGTACTTC. It specifies CASHWAGLTSYEQYF.

The rearrangement uses TRBV27 and TRBJ1-2, with 9 bases fitting TRBD1. Germline CDR1 reads MNHEY; CDR2 reads SMNVEV (reference sequence). The CDR3 is 13 amino acids. After removal of 8 bases from V and 0 bases from J, the junction contained 1 base not matched to a gene. CDR3 amino acids: CASRDRANYGYTF. The DNA of the CDR3 is TGTGCCAGCCGGGACAGGGCTAACTATGGCTACACCTTC.

J is TRBJ2-3 and V is TRBV4-1; a possible D gene is TRBD1 (6 bases). The V end lost 7 bases, the J end lost 2 bases, and 16 bases lay between the germline ends. Germline values: CDR1 MGHRA, CDR2 YSYEKL. The CDR3 is 15 amino acids. As DNA, the CDR3 is TGCGCCAGCACCCCAGGGGCTATACTCACAGATACGCAGTATTTT. This translates into CASTPGAILTDTQYF.

This clonotype was seen a few times. This chain connects TRBV3-1 to TRBJ2-1; no clear D. V was trimmed by 4 bases and J by 7 bases, leaving 8 bases between them. Germline V gene sequence: CDR1 LGHDT, CDR2 YNNKEL (reference sequence). The CDR3 runs 12 residues. The CDR3: CASSRPTNEQFF. The DNA for the CDR3 is TGTGCCAGCAGCCGCCCGACGAATGAGCAGTTCTTC.

This clonotype has ten or more counts. CDR3 sequence (DNA): TGTGCCAGTAGTCTCCCGACAGGGCTGGACACCGGGGAGCTGTTTTTT. It yields the protein CASSLPTGLDTGELFF. The rearrangement joins TRBV19 to TRBJ2-2, with 7 positions matching TRBD1. V lost 5 bases to trimming and J lost 3 bases; unmatched junction nucleotides: 9. The CDR3 is 16 residues long. Germline V gives CDR1 LNHDA, CDR2 SQIVND (reference sequence).

This clonotype was counted many times. The rearrangement links TRBV12-3 or TRBV12-4 to TRBJ2-3; 7 bases line up with TRBD1. V gave up 5 bases and J gave up 0 bases; unmatched junction bases: 5. The CDR3 loop spans 15 amino acids. CDR3 sequence reads: CASSTGQSSTDTQYF. CDR3 coding DNA: TGTGCCAGCAGTACGGGACAGTCAAGCACAGATACGCAGTATTTT.

This clonotype was detected a few times. J is TRBJ1-4 and V is TRBV28; possibly TRBD1 for D (6 bases). Germline V lookup: CDR1 MDHEN, CDR2 SYDVKM. V lost 4 bases and J 5 bases, leaving 17 bases between the germline ends. This CDR3 region has 16 residues. The CDR3 is CASSSPGGQKNEKLFF. Written as DNA, the CDR3 is TGTGCCAGCAGTTCCCCCGGAGGACAGAAGAATGAAAAACTGTTTTTT.

This clonotype was counted ten times or more. This sequence joins TRBV11-1 and TRBJ2-1; TRBD2 is a possible D gene (6 bases). Trimming removed 2 bases from V and 6 bases from J, with 20 bases in between. This CDR3 is 17 amino acids long. The germline gives CDR1 SGHAT, CDR2 FQDESV (reference sequence). CDR3 loop: CASSLSWGDRGVNEQFF. The CDR3 nucleotides read TGTGCCAGCAGCTTAAGCTGGGGGGATAGAGGCGTCAATGAGCAGTTCTTC.

This clonotype was seen ten or more times. The chain is built from TRBV28 and TRBJ1-2; D gene unclear. This CDR3 comprises 15 residues. CDR1 and CDR2 from the germline V gene are MDHEN and SYDVKM. V was cut by 6 bases and J by 8 bases, with 22 bases left in between. In DNA, the CDR3 is TGTGCCAGCAGATATAAAATAGGGATCCCCGCGGGCTACACCTTC. This sequence encodes CASRYKIGIPAGYTF.